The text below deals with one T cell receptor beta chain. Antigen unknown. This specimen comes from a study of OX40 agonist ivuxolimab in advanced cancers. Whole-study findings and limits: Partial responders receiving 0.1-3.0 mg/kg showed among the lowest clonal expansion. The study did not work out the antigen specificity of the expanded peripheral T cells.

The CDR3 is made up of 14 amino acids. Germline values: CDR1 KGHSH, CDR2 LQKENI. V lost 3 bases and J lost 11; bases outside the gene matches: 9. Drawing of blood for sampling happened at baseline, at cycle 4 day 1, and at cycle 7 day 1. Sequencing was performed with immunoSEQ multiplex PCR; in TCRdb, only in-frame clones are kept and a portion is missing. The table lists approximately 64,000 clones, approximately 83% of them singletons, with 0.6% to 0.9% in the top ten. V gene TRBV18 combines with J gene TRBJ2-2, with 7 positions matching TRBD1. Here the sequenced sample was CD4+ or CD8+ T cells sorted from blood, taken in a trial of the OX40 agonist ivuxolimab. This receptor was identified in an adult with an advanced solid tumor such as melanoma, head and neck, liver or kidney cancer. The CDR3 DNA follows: TGTGCCAGCTCACCGGGACAGTCTCGCGGAGAGCTGTTTTTT. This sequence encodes CASSPGQSRGELFF.